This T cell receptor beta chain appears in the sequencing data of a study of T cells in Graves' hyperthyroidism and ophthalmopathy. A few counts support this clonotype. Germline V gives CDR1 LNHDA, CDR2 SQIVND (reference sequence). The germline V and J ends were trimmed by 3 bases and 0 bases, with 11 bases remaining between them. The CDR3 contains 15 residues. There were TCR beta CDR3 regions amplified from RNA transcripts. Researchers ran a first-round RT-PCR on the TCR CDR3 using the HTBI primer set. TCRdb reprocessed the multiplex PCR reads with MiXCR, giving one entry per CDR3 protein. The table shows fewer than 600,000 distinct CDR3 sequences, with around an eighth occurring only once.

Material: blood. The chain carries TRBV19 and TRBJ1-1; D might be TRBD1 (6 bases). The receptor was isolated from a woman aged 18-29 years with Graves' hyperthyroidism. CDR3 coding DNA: TGTGCCAGTAGTATCTGGGGGGCAATGAACACTGAAGCTTTCTTT. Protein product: CASSIWGAMNTEAFF.